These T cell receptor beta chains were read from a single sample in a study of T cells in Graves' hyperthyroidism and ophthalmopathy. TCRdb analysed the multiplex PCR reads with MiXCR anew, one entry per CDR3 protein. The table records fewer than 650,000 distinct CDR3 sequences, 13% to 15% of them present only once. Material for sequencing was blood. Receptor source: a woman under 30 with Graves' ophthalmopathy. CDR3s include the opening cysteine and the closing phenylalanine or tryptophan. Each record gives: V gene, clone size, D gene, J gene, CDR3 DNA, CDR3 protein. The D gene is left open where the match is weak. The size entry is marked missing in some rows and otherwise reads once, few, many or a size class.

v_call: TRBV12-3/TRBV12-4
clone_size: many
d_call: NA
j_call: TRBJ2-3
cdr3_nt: TGTGCCAGCAGACCACTCAGCCGGAGGGCCGATACGCAGTATTTT
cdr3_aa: CASRPLSRRADTQYF

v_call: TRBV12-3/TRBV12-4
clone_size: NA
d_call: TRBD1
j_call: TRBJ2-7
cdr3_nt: TGTGCCAGCAGCCGTCGGGGACAGAGAGCATACGAGCAGTACTTC
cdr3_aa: CASSRRGQRAYEQYF

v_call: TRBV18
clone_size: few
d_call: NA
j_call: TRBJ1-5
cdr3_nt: TGTGCCAGCTCACCTGCAGACCAAGGACAGCCCCAGCATTTT
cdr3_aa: CASSPADQGQPQHF

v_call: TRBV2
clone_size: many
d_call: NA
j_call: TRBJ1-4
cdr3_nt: TGTGCCAGCAGTGTCTCCGGGATAAACGGAGAAAAACTGTTTTTT
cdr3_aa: CASSVSGINGEKLFF

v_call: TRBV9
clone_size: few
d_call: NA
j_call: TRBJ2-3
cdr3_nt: TGTGCCAGCAGCGCAGAGGTCTTCTCCACAGATACGCAGTATTTT
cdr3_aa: CASSAEVFSTDTQYF

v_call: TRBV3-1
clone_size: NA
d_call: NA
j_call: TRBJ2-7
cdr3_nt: TGTGCCAGCAGCCAAAAGGCGGGCTCCTACGAGCAGTACTTC
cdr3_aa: CASSQKAGSYEQYF

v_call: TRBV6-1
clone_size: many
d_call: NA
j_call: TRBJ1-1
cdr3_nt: TGTGCCAGCTTAGCAGGACTAAACTTGAACACTGAAGCTTTCTTT
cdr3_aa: CASLAGLNLNTEAFF

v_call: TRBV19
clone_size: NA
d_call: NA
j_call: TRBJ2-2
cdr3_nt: TGTGCCAGTAGTATAGATCTTTGGGCTAGTGGGAACACCGGGGAGCTGTTTTTT
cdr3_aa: CASSIDLWASGNTGELFF

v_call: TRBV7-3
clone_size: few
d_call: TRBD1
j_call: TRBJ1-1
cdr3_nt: TGTGCCAGCAGCTTCGGGACAGGGGCTGGGAACGCTGAAGCTTTCTTT
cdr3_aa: CASSFGTGAGNAEAFF

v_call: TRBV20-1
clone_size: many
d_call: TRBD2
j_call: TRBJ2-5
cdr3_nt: TGCAGTGCGACACCTAGCGGGAGTTTCGAGACCCAGTACTTC
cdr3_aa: CSATPSGSFETQYF

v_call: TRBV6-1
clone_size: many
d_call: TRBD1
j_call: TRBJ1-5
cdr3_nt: TGTGCCAGCAGACGGCTACAGGGGCCGACGTTCGGCAATCAGCCCCAGCATTTT
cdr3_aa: CASRRLQGPTFGNQPQHF

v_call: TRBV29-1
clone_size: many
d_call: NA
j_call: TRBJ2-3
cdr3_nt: TGCAGCGTTACTGAACTATGGGAAAATACGCAGTATTTT
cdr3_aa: CSVTELWENTQYF

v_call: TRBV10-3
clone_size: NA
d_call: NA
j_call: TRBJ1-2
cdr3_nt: TGTGCCATCAGTGAGTCGGGATCGCAGTCTAACTATGGCTACACCTTC
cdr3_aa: CAISESGSQSNYGYTF

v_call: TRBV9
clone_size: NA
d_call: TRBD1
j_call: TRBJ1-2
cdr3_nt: TGTGCCAGCAGCGATCCCGGGACAGGGGTGAATCTTGGCTACACCTTC
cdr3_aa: CASSDPGTGVNLGYTF

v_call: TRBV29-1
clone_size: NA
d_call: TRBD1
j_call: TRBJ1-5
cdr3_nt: TGCAGAAATCCCCCCCTGGCCAGGGGGCAATCCAGGCCTTATAGCAATCAGCCCCAGCATTTT
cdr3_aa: CRNPPLARGQSRPYSNQPQHF

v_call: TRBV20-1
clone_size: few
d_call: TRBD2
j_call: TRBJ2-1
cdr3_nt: TGCAGTGCGAGCACCCCGACTAGCGGAGTATGCAATGAGCAGTTCTTC
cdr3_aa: CSASTPTSGVCNEQFF

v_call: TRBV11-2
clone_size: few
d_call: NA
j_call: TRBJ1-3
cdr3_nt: TGTGCCAGCGGACGGAGGGCCAGCTCTGGAAACACCATATATTTT
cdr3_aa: CASGRRASSGNTIYF

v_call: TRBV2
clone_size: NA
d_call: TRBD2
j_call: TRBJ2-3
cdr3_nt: TGTGCCAGTAGGACTAGCGGGGGCTCAGATACGCAGTATTTT
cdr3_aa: CASRTSGGSDTQYF

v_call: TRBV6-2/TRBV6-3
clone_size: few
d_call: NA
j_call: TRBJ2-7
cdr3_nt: TGTGCCAGCAGTTCGTCAGGTCAAGGACCCTTGAGCCGTTCCTACGAGCAGTACTTC
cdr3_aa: CASSSSGQGPLSRSYEQYF

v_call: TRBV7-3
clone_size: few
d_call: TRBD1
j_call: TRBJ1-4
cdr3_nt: TGTGCCAGCAGCTTAGGACAGGGTGAAAAACTGTTTTTT
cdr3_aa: CASSLGQGEKLFF

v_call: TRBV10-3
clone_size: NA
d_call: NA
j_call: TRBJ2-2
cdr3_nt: TGTGCCATCAGTGAGTCTTTGATAGGGGGCACCGGGGAGCTGTTTTTT
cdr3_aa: CAISESLIGGTGELFF

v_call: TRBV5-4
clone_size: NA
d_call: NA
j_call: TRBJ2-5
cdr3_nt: TGTGCCAGCAGCTTTTACGTCGGGGGCCAAGAGACCCAGTACTTC
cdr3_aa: CASSFYVGGQETQYF

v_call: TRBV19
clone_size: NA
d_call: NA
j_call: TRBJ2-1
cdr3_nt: TGTGCCAGTAGTACAAGTTGGGGGAGCGATGAGCAGTTCTTC
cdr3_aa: CASSTSWGSDEQFF

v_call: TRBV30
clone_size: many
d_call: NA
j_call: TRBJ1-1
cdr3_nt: TGTGCCTGGAGTCTCAGTGGGGGGTCAGCTGAAGCTTTCTTT
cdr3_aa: CAWSLSGGSAEAFF

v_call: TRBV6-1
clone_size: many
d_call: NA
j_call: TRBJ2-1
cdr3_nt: TGTGCCAGCAGCCGCGGACAGCCCGACAATGAGCAGTTCTTC
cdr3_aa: CASSRGQPDNEQFF

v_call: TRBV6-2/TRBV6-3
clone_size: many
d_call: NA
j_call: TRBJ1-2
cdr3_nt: TGTGCCAGCAGTTACGGCGTCGGGCAGGTCTATGGCTACACCTTC
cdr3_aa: CASSYGVGQVYGYTF

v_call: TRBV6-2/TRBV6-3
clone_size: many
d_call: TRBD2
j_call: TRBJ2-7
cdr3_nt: TGTGCCAGCAGACGACTAGCGGGATCCTCCGAGCAGTACTTC
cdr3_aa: CASRRLAGSSEQYF

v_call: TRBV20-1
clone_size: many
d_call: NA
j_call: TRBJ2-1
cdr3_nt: TGCAGTGCTAATTCTCAGGGGTATGAGCAGTTCTTC
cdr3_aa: CSANSQGYEQFF

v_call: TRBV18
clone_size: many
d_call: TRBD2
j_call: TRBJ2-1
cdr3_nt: TGTGCCAGCTCACCACCTAGCGGGGCCTACAATGAGCAGTTCTTC
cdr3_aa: CASSPPSGAYNEQFF

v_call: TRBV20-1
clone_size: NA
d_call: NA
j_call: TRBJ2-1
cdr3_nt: TGCAGTGCTAGAGGGGATCCCAAGCGCAATGAGCAGTTCTTC
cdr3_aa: CSARGDPKRNEQFF

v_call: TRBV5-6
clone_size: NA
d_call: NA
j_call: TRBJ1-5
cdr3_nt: TGTGCCAGCAGCTTCAAGGGCTTGGTAGCGGGGGATCAGCCCCAGCATTTT
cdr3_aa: CASSFKGLVAGDQPQHF

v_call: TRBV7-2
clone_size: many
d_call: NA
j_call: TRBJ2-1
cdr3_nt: TGTGCCAGCAGCTCCCCTACCGGCTACAATGAGCAGTTCTTC
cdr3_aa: CASSSPTGYNEQFF

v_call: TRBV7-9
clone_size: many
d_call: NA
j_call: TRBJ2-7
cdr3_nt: TGTGCCAGCAGCTTAGTAGGGCTGCGGGCGTGGGGCTACGAGCAGTACTTC
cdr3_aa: CASSLVGLRAWGYEQYF

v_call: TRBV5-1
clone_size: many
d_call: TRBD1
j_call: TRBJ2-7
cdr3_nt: TGCGCCAGCAGACCCCCGGGACAGGGTTACGAGCAGTACTTC
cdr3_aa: CASRPPGQGYEQYF

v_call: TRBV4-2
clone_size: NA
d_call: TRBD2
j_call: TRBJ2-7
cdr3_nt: TGTGCCAGCAGCCAAGATACTAGGACTAGCGGGCTTTACGAGCAGTACTTC
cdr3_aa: CASSQDTRTSGLYEQYF

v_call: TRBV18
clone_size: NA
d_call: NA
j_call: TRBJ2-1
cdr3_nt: TGTGCCAGCTCATCCGGCCCGCCTGCCGCCTACAATGAGCAGTTCTTC
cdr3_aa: CASSSGPPAAYNEQFF

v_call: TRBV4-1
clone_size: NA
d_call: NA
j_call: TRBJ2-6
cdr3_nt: TGCGCCAGCAGCCTCGTCGGGGGAGCAGGGGCCAACGTCCTGACTTTC
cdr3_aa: CASSLVGGAGANVLTF

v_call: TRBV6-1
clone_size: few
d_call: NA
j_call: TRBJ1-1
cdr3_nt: TGTGCCAGCAACCTAGGCTCAGCTGAAGCTTTCTTT
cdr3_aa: CASNLGSAEAFF

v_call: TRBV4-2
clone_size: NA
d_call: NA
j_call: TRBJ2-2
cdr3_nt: TGTGCCAGCAGCCCCACCCTCGGACTGGAAACCGGGGAGCTGTTTTTT
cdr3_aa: CASSPTLGLETGELFF

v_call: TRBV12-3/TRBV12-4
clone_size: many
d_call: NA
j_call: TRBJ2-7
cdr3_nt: TGTGCCAGCAGTTCTGAGGAGGACTACGAGCAGTACTTC
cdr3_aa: CASSSEEDYEQYF

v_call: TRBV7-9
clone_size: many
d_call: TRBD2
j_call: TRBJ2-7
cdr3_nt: TGTGCCAGCAGCCCCCAGCGGGAGCCCCCCTACGAGCAGTACTTC
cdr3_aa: CASSPQREPPYEQYF

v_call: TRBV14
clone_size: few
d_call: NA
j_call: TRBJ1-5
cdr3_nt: TGTGCCAGCAGCCCCGTGGGGATGAACCAGCCCCAGCATTTT
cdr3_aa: CASSPVGMNQPQHF

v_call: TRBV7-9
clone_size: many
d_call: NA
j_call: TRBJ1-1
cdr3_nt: TGTGCCAGCAGCACGTCGGGGGGCAGGAACACTGAAGCTTTCTTT
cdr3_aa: CASSTSGGRNTEAFF

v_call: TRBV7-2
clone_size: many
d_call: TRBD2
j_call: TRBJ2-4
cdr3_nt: TGTGCCAGCAGCTCACTAGCGGGCGAAAACATTCAGTACTTC
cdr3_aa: CASSSLAGENIQYF

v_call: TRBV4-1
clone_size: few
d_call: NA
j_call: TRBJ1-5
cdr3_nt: TGCGCCAGCAGCCAAGTACACGACAATCAGCCCCAGCATTTT
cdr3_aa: CASSQVHDNQPQHF

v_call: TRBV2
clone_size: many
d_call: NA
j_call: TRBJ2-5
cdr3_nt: TGTGCCAGCAGCTTAAACGCCGCCACCCCCCAGTACTTC
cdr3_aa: CASSLNAATPQYF

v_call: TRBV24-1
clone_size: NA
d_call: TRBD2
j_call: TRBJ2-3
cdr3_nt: TGTGCCACCAGTGAGGGTAGCGGGCTAGATACGCAGTATTTT
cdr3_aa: CATSEGSGLDTQYF

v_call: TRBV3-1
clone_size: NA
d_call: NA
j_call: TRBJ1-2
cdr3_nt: TGTGCCAGCAGTCAGGCTTTGTTTACTTCGGGAATGACAGCCCGAGACTATGGCTACACCTTC
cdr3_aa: CASSQALFTSGMTARDYGYTF

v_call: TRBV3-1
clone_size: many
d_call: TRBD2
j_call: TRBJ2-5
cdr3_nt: TGTGCCAGCCGAGCGGGAGGGCCGCGGGAGACCCAGTACTTC
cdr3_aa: CASRAGGPRETQYF

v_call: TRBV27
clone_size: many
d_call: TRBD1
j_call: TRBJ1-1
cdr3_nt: TGTGCCAGCAGTTTATCGTCACCCTGGGACAGGTTGAACACTGAAGCTTTCTTT
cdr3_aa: CASSLSSPWDRLNTEAFF

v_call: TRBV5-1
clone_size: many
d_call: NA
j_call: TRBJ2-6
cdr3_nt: TGCGCCAGCAGCTTGGCGAGCTCTGGGGCCAACGTCCTGACTTTC
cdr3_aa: CASSLASSGANVLTF

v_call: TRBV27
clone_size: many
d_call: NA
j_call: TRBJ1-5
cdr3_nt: TGTGCCAGCAGTTTGGGGGGTGTCGGCCAGCCCCAGCATTTT
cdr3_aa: CASSLGGVGQPQHF

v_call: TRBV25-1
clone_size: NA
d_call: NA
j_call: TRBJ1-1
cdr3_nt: TGTGCCAGCAGTGAATTAGGGGGGGGCACTGAAGCTTTCTTT
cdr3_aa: CASSELGGGTEAFF

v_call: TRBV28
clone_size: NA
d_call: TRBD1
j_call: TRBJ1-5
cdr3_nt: TGTGCCAGCAGTTTTACAGGGGGCAGCGGTCAGCCCCAGCATTTT
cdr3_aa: CASSFTGGSGQPQHF

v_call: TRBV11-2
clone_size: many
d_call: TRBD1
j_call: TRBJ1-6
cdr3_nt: TGTGCCAGCAGCTTGGTCCCAAGGGGGCGGCTTAATTCACCCCTCCACTTT
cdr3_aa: CASSLVPRGRLNSPLHF